This T cell receptor beta chain came from a study of blood T cells in healthy people across ages. Findings and limits, study-wide: TCR beta diversity was tightly associated with the proportion of naive T cells. Unknown CMV status may confound age-related changes in expanded clones.

Each individual donor underwent a draw of ten milliliters of peripheral blood. At least 6 million PBMCs were isolated per sample. A J-beta primer mix and a sample-barcoded 5' primer were used in a second PCR of about 7 to 12 cycles. TCRdb independently ran MiXCR on the 5' RACE reads; one entry per CDR3 protein. The table records approximately 1,700,000 distinct CDR3 sequences, about two fifths of them present only once. The CDR3 contains 11 residues. V lost 4 bases and J lost 0, with 4 bases in between. CDR1 is SQVTM, CDR2 ANQGSEA, per germline. The table lists this clonotype with many counts. Its antigen is still unknown.

The chain uses TRBV29-1 and TRBJ2-7, with D uncertain. This receptor was identified in a human donor in good health. Input material: blood. Here the CDR3 DNA reads TGCAGCGTTGGGGCCTCCTACGAGCAGTACTTC. This encodes CSVGASYEQYF.